In this sample, the clone carrying this T cell receptor beta chain turned up many times. Its target is not known. The authors built TCR beta libraries using iRepertoire HTBI primers and Arm-PCR of CDR3 regions. How the authors handled the data: From all samples, identification returned 14 TRBJ and 60 to 80 TRBV segments. TCRdb recomputed calls from the multiplex PCR reads with MiXCR, one row per CDR3 protein. It is TCRdb's table, rather than the study itself, that gives the V and J calls and clone size. The sample gives 500,000 to 800,000 distinct CDR3 sequences, 30% of which show up once; 40% to 55% is in the top ten. The time point: persistent/refractory GD, antithyroid drugs over 5 years with positive TRAb. Extracted PBMC RNA gave rise to the TCR library. The data stem from a study of regulatory T cells in long-lasting Graves disease. The study's findings and limits: Small numbers of samples may have cut accuracy. Newly diagnosed Graves' patients had higher TCR diversity than persistent ones.

Sequencing used peripheral blood mononuclear cells (PBMCs), obtained when the disease was refractory, from a patient treated with antithyroid drugs. The receptor was isolated from a female donor with Graves disease.

This CDR3 is CASSLAAQEQYF. CDR3 coding DNA: TGTGCCAGCAGTTTAGCAGCACAGGAGCAGTACTTC. The chain employs TRBV6-5 and TRBJ2-7, with D unclear. This CDR3 has 12 amino acids. The V gene's germline CDR1 is MNHEY and CDR2 SVGAGI. V gave up 4 bases and J gave up 7 bases, with 11 bases separating them.